Below are 8 T cell receptor beta chains sequenced from a single sample in a study of blood T cell repertoires in COVID-19. The repertoire was sequenced with immunoSEQ multiplex PCR; TCRdb's copy has only in-frame clones and lacks some. The sample holds 150,000 to 200,000 clones; about 93% are singletons and the top ten take 3.5% to 5%. Sample: peripheral blood. Receptor source: a woman in her 50s with acute or convalescent COVID-19.

The rearrangement uses TRBV11-2 and TRBJ1-2; D unclear. The CDR3 runs to 16 residues. Per germline, CDR1 SGHAT and CDR2 FQNNGV. The V and J ends lost 2 bases and 3 bases respectively, with 16 bases between them. The DNA for the CDR3 is TGTGCCAGCAGCTTATGGACGCCCGGGGATTACTATGGCTACACCTTC. Translation gives CASSLWTPGDYYGYTF.

This clone was detected only once. V gene TRBV29-1 combines with J gene TRBJ1-2, with D possibly being TRBD1 (5 bases). Per germline, CDR1 SQVTM and CDR2 ANQGSEA. Trimming took off 3 bases at V and 3 bases at J, with 11 bases between the two ends. The CDR3 spans 13 residues. The CDR3 region has the DNA TGCAGCGTTGACACAGGCTCCTACTATGGCTACACCTTC. Translation: CSVDTGSYYGYTF.

This clone was found once. The rearrangement joins TRBV28 to TRBJ2-1; D call uncertain. The CDR3 contains 12 residues. The V gene's germline CDR1 is MDHEN and CDR2 SYDVKM. V lost 5 bases, J lost 5 bases, and 7 bases lay in between. This chain's CDR3 is CASSPYDNEQFF. The CDR3 DNA reads TGTGCCAGCAGTCCCTATGACAATGAGCAGTTCTTC.

Written as DNA, the CDR3 is TGTGCCAGCAGTTCCCAGGGCTGGGGTTCCTACAATGAGCAGTTCTTC. Encoded protein: CASSSQGWGSYNEQFF. This chain connects TRBV28 to TRBJ2-1, with D possibly TRBD1 on 5 matching bases. There are 16 residues in the CDR3. Germline loops: CDR1 MDHEN, CDR2 SYDVKM. Trimming removed 4 bases at V and 1 base at J, with 14 bases between.

V gene TRBV10-1 combines with J gene TRBJ2-3; 9 positions agree with TRBD1. In germline, CDR1 is WNHNN, CDR2 SYGVQD (reference sequence). The CDR3 runs to 15 residues. Losses at the gene ends were 11 bases for V and 3 bases for J; bases not matched to a gene: 12. CDR3 sequence: CALLSRDRVTDTQYF. DNA for the CDR3: TGCGCCCTACTAAGTCGGGACAGGGTTACAGATACGCAGTATTTT.

The V gene is TRBV2, the J gene TRBJ1-4; 8 bases are a match to TRBD1. V lost 8 bases, J lost 8 bases, and 19 bases stayed unmatched. The germline V gene has CDR1 SNHLY and CDR2 FYNNEI. CDR3 size: 17 residues. Here the CDR3 DNA reads TGTGCCAGCCGGAAAGGACAGGGATTGTTTTATGGGGAAAAACTGTTTTTT. This sequence encodes CASRKGQGLFYGEKLFF.

V is TRBV6-5 and J is TRBJ2-2; D gene unclear. The germline V and J ends were trimmed by 8 bases and 4 bases, with 8 bases remaining between them. CDR1 and CDR2 from the germline V gene are MNHEY and SVGAGI. The CDR3 has 12 residues. The CDR3, as DNA: TGTGCCAGCCAACTCACCACCGGGGAGCTGTTTTTT. Amino acids: CASQLTTGELFF.

The chain recombines TRBV19 with TRBJ1-2; tentatively, D is TRBD1 (5 bases). The length of the CDR3 is 13 residues. CDR1 is LNHDA, CDR2 SQIVND, per germline (reference sequence). Trimming took off 3 bases at V and 8 bases at J, with 13 bases between the two ends. The CDR3, as DNA: TGTGCCAGTAGTATCTCCCAGGGAGGGGGCTACACCTTC. Amino acids: CASSISQGGGYTF.